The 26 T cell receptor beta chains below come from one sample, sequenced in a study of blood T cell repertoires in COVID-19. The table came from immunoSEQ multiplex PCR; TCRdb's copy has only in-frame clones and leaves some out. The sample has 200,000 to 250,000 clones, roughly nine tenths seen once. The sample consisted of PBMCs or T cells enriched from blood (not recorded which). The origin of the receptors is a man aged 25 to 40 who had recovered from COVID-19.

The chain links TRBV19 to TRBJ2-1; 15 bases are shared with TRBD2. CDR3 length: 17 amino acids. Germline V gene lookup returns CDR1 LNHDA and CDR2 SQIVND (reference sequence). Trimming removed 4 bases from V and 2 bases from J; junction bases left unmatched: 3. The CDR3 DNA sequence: TGTGCCAGTAGTAAGGGACTAGCGGGAGGAGCCTACAATGAGCAGTTCTTC. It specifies CASSKGLAGGAYNEQFF.

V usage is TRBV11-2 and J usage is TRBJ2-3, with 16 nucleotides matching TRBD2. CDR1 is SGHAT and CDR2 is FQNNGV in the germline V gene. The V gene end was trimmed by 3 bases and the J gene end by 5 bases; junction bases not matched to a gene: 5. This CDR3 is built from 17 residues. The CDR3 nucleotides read TGTGCCAGCAGCTTCGGGACTAGCGGGGGGGCCAGAGATACGCAGTATTTT. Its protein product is CASSFGTSGGARDTQYF.

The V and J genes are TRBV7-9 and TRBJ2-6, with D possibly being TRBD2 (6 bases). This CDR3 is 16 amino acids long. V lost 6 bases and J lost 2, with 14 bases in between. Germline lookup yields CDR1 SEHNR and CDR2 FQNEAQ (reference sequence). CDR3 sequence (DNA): TGTGCCAGCAGACGGGACTCACGGCCTGGGGCCAACGTCCTGACTTTC. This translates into CASRRDSRPGANVLTF.

CDR3 in DNA: TGTGCCATCAGTGAATCGGGGGGGGATCAGCCCCAGCATTTT. Protein: CAISESGGDQPQHF. The gene calls are TRBV10-3 and TRBJ1-5; maybe TRBD1 (5 bases). CDR1 ENHRY and CDR2 SYGVKD come from the germline V gene. The germline V and J ends were trimmed by 3 bases and 5 bases, with 11 bases remaining between them. This CDR3 is 14 amino acids long.

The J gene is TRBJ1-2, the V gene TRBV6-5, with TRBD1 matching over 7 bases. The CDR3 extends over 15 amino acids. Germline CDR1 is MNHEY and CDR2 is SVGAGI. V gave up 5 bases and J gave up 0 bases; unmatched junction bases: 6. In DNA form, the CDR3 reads TGTGCCAGCAGTAACCAAGGACAGGCTAACTATGGCTACACCTTC. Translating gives CASSNQGQANYGYTF.

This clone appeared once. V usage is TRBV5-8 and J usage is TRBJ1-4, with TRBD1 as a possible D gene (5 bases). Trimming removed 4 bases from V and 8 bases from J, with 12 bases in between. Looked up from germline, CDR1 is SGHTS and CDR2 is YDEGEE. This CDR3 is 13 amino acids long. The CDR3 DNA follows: TGTGCCAGCAGCGAAACAGGACGCGAAAAACTGTTTTTT. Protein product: CASSETGREKLFF.

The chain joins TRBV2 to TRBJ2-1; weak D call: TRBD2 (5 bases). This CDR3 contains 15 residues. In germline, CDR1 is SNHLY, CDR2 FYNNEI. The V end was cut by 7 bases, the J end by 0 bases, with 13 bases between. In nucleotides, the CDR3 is TGTGCCAGCAAGGGAGATTCTAGCTCCTACAATGAGCAGTTCTTC. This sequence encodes CASKGDSSSYNEQFF. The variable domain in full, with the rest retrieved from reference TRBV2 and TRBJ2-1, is EPEVTQTPSHQVTQMGQEVILRCVPISNHLYFYWYRQILGQKVEFLVSFYNNEISEKSEIFDDQFSVERPDGSNFTLKIRSTKLEDSAMYFCASKGDSSSYNEQFFGPGTRLTVL.

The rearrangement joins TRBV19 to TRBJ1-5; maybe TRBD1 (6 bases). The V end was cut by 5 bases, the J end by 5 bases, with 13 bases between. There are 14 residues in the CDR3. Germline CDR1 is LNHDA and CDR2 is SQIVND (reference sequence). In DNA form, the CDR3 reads TGTGCCAGTAGTGCAGAGGGGGGGGATCAGCCCCAGCATTTT. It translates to CASSAEGGDQPQHF.

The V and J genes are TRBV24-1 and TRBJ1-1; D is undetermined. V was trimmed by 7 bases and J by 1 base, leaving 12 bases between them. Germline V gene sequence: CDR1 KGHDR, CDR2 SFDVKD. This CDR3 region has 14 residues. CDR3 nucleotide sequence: TGTGCCACCAGGGAGACGGCCTCGAACACTGAAGCTTTCTTT. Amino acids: CATRETASNTEAFF.

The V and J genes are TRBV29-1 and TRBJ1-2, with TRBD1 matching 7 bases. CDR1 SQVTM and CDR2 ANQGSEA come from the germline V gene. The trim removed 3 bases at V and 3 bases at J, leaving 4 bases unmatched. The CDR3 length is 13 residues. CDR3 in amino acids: CSVDRGVDYGYTF. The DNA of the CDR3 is TGCAGCGTTGACAGGGGGGTAGACTATGGCTACACCTTC.

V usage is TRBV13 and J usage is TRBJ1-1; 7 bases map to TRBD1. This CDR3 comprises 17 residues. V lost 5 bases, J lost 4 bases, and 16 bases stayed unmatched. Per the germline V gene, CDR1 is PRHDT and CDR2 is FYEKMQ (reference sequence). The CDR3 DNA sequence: TGTGCCAGCAGCCGCCGACAGGGAAGTTATCTAGGCACTGAAGCTTTCTTT. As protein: CASSRRQGSYLGTEAFF.

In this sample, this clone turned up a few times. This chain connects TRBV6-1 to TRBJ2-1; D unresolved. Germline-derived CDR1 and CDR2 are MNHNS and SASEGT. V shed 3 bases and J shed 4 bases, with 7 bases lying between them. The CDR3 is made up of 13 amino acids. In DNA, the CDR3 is TGTGCCAGCAGTGATTTGGAGTACAATGAGCAGTTCTTC. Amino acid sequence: CASSDLEYNEQFF.

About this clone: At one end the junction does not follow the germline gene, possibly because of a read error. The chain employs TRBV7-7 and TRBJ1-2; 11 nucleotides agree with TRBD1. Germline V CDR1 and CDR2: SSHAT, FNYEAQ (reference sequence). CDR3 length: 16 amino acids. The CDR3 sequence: CASSDGQGAQDYGYTF. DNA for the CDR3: TGTGCTAGCAGCGACGGACAGGGGGCGCAGGACTATGGCTACACCTTC.

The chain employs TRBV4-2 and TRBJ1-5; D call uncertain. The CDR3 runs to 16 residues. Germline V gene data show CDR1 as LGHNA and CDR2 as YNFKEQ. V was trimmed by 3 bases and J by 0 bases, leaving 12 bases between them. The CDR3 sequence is CASSHVAPDSNQPQHF. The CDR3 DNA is TGTGCCAGCAGCCATGTAGCGCCTGATAGCAATCAGCCCCAGCATTTT.

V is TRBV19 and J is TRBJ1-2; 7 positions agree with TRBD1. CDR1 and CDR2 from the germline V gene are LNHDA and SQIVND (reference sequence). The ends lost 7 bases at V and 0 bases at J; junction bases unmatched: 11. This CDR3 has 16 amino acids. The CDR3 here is CASTRDSTSANYGYTF. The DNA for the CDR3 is TGTGCCAGTACTCGGGACAGCACCTCCGCTAACTATGGCTACACCTTC.

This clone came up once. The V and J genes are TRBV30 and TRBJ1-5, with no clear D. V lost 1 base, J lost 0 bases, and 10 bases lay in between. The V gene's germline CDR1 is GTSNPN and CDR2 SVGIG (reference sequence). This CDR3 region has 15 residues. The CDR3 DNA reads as TGTGCCTGGAGTGGTGGGCTCATTAGCAATCAGCCCCAGCATTTT. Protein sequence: CAWSGGLISNQPQHF.

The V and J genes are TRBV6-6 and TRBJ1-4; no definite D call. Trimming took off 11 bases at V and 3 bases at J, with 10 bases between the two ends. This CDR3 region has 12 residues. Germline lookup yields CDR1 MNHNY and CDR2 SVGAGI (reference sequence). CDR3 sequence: CASLSSNEKLFF. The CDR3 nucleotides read TGTGCCTCCTTATCGTCTAATGAAAAACTGTTTTTT.

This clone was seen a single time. The DNA for the CDR3 is TGTGCCAGCAGTGACAGGGCTAGCAATCAGCCCCAGCATTTT. The encoded protein is CASSDRASNQPQHF. V gene TRBV6-1 combines with J gene TRBJ1-5, with D tentatively TRBD1 (5 bases). CDR3 length: 14 residues. The V end lost 3 bases, the J end lost 0 bases, and 6 bases lay between the germline ends. CDR1 is MNHNS, CDR2 SASEGT, per germline.

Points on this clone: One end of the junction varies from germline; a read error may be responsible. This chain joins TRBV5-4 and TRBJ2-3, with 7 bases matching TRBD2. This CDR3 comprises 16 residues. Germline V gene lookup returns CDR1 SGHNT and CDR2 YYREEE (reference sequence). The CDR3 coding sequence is TGTGCCAGCAGTTTGGGGTTGGCGGGAGCCACAGATACGCAGTATTTT. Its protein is CASSLGLAGATDTQYF.

The CDR3, as DNA: TGTGCCAGCAGCCAAGATGTCAGAGGGGGTAGCGATGGCTACACCTTC. This encodes CASSQDVRGGSDGYTF. The genes are TRBV4-2 and TRBJ1-2; possibly TRBD1 for D (6 bases). Germline CDR1 reads LGHNA; CDR2 reads YNFKEQ. V lost 0 bases and J 6 bases, leaving 17 bases between the germline ends. The CDR3 is made up of 16 amino acids.

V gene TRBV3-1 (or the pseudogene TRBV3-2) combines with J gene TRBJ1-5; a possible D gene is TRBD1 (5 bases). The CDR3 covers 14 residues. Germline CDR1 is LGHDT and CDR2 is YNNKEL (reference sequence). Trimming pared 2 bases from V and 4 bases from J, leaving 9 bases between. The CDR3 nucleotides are TGTGCCAGCAGCCAAACAGGACCAAATCAGCCCCAGCATTTT. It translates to CASSQTGPNQPQHF.

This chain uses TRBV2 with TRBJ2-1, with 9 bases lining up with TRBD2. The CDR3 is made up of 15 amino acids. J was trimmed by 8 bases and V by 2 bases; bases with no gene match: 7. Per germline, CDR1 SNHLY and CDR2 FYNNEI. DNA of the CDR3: TGTGCCAGCAGTGAACCGGGGACTAGCCGGGATGAGCAGTTCTTC. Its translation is CASSEPGTSRDEQFF.

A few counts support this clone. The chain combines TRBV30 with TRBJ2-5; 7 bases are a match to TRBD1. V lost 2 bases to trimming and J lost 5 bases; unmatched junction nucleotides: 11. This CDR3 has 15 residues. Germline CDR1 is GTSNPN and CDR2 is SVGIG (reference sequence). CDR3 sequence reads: CAWSLIRGNRETQYF. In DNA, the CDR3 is TGTGCCTGGAGTCTTATCAGGGGGAACAGGGAGACCCAGTACTTC.

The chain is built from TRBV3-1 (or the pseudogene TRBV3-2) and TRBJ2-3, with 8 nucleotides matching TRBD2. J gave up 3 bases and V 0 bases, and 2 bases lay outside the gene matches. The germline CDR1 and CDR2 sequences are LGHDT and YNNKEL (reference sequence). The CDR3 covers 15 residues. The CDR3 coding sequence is TGTGCCAGCAGCCAAGATAGCGGGATAACAGATACGCAGTATTTT. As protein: CASSQDSGITDTQYF.

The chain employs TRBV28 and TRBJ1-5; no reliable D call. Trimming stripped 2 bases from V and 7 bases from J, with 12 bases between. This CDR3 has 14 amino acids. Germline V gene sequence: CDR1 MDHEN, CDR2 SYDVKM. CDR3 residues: CASSLPVRVQPQHF. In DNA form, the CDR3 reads TGTGCCAGCAGTTTACCCGTTCGGGTGCAGCCCCAGCATTTT. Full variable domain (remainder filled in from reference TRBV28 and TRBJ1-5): DVKVTQSSRYLVKRTGEKVFLECVQDMDHENMFWYRQDPGLGLRLIYFSYDVKMKEKGDIPEGYSVSREKKERFSLILESASTNQTSMYLCASSLPVRVQPQHFGDGTRLSIL.

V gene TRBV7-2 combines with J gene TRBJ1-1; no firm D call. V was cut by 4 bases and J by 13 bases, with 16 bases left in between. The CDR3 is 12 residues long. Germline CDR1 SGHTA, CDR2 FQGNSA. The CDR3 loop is CASSSLTGVDFF. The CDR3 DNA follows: TGTGCCAGCAGCTCCCTTACCGGGGTCGATTTCTTT.